One and the same sample provided the 15 T cell receptor beta chains below, sequenced in a study of brain T cells in children with intractable seizures. Time point described: blood from clinic visit 5 months post-surgery; TSC patient then seizure free. Profiled with immunoSEQ multiplex PCR; TCRdb holds only in-frame clones, not every one. The sample consists of a few hundred thousand clones, roughly 92% of them appearing once. Material: peripheral blood, obtained more than 4 months after surgery. The receptors originated from a boy under three years old with tuberous sclerosis and intractable seizures.

The chain combines TRBV27 with TRBJ2-1; 8 nucleotides match TRBD2. CDR3 length: 14 amino acids. J gave up 9 bases and V 6 bases, and 10 bases lay outside the gene matches. From germline, CDR1 is MNHEY and CDR2 SMNVEV (reference sequence). For the CDR3, the DNA is TGTGCCAGCAGATTAGCGGGACTTAACACTGAGCAGTTCTTC. This gives the protein CASRLAGLNTEQFF.

This clone occurred once. CDR3 sequence (DNA): TGCGCCAGCAGCTTGGGTGGGACAGGGACTAAAAACTATGGCTACACCTTC. It codes for CASSLGGTGTKNYGYTF. V usage is TRBV5-1 and J usage is TRBJ1-2, with 9 positions matching TRBD1. V dropped 0 bases and J dropped 2; count of bases not matched to a gene: 8. The CDR3 length is 17 residues. The V gene's germline CDR1 is SGHRS and CDR2 YFSETQ. The full variable domain, in which reference TRBV5-1 and TRBJ1-2 provide the parts outside the CDR3, is KAGVTQTPRYLIKTRGQQVTLSCSPISGHRSVSWYQQTPGQGLQFLFEYFSETQRNKGNFPGRFSGRQFSNSRSEMNVSTLELGDSALYLCASSLGGTGTKNYGYTFGSGTRLTVV.

This chain connects TRBV9 to TRBJ1-2; D might be TRBD1 (5 bases). The V gene's germline CDR1 is SGDLS and CDR2 YYNGEE. Between the trimmed V and J ends, which lost 4 bases and 1 base, there was a span of 17 bases. The CDR3 spans 16 residues. The chain's CDR3 is CASSLAGPPDNYGYTF. CDR3 DNA sequence: TGTGCCAGCAGCCTCGCGGGGCCACCGGATAACTATGGCTACACCTTC.

This sequence joins TRBV19 and TRBJ1-3, with D possibly being TRBD1 (6 bases). V lost 6 bases and J 8 bases, leaving 14 bases between the germline ends. The CDR3 has 13 amino acids. Germline V gene lookup returns CDR1 LNHDA and CDR2 SQIVND (reference sequence). DNA of the CDR3: TGTGCCAGTAGCTCTACAGGGACGGACACCATATATTTT. This gives the protein CASSSTGTDTIYF.

The V call is TRBV11-2, the J call TRBJ1-1, with D unresolved. The V gene lost 3 bases and the J gene lost 7 bases, with 9 bases spanning the gap. CDR1 and CDR2 from the germline V gene are SGHAT and FQNNGV. The CDR3 is made up of 12 amino acids. The CDR3 spells CASSFRRGEAFF. CDR3 in DNA: TGTGCCAGCAGCTTCCGACGGGGTGAAGCTTTCTTT.

This clone was detected a few times. The chain carries TRBV18 and TRBJ1-5; 11 bases map to TRBD1. The CDR3 extends over 14 amino acids. J lost 3 bases, V lost 6 bases, and 1 base had no gene match. Germline-derived CDR1 and CDR2 are KGHSH and LQKENI. The CDR3 DNA reads as TGTGCCAGCTCGGGACAGGGGGACAATCAGCCCCAGCATTTT. Its translation is CASSGQGDNQPQHF. The entire variable domain, with the rest obtained from reference TRBV18 and TRBJ1-5, is as follows: NAGVMQNPRHLVRRRGQEARLRCSPMKGHSHVYWYRQLPEEGLKFMVYLQKENIIDESGMPKERFSAEFPKEGPSILRIQQVVRGDSAAYFCASSGQGDNQPQHFGDGTRLSIL.

The chain employs TRBV27 and TRBJ1-2, with a possible D match to TRBD1 (6 bases). Trimming removed 1 base at V and 8 bases at J, with 17 bases between. The CDR3 contains 15 residues. The germline V gene has CDR1 MNHEY and CDR2 SMNVEV (reference sequence). CDR3 DNA: TGTGCCAGCAGTTTATTTGGGGGCGGTGTATCGGGCTACACCTTC. Its translation: CASSLFGGGVSGYTF.

V is TRBV10-2 and J is TRBJ2-3; tentatively, D is TRBD2 (6 bases). The CDR3 loop spans 14 amino acids. The germline V and J ends were trimmed by 8 bases and 1 base, with 13 bases remaining between them. The germline V gene has CDR1 WSHSY and CDR2 SAAADI. CDR3 residues: CASEGEARTDTQYF. The DNA for the CDR3 is TGCGCCAGCGAAGGGGAGGCCCGCACAGATACGCAGTATTTT.

This chain joins TRBV6-5 and TRBJ2-7; tentative D call: TRBD1 (6 bases). Trimming removed 6 bases from V and 2 bases from J, with 8 bases in between. This CDR3 is 12 amino acids long. Looked up from germline, CDR1 is MNHEY and CDR2 is SVGAGI. The chain's CDR3 is CASRDSTYEQYF. Written as DNA, the CDR3 is TGTGCCAGCAGGGACAGTACCTACGAGCAGTACTTC.

The chain recombines TRBV5-4 with TRBJ2-7; 14 nucleotides align to TRBD2. The CDR3 has 14 residues. CDR1 and CDR2 (germline): SGHNT, YYREEE (reference sequence). V trimming: 4 bases; J trimming: 9 bases; junction bases outside the gene matches: 6. The CDR3 region is CASSAGLAGVGQYF. As DNA, the CDR3 is TGTGCCAGCAGCGCGGGACTAGCGGGGGTAGGGCAGTACTTC.

This sequence joins TRBV30 and TRBJ2-7; weak D call: TRBD1 (6 bases). V lost 7 bases, J lost 2 bases, and 21 bases lay in between. The V gene's germline CDR1 is GTSNPN and CDR2 SVGIG (reference sequence). The CDR3 runs 15 residues. The CDR3 protein is CALQSWQGKTYEQYF. In DNA, the CDR3 is TGTGCCTTACAATCGTGGCAGGGGAAGACCTACGAGCAGTACTTC.

The rearrangement links TRBV5-6 to TRBJ1-1; possibly TRBD1 for D (5 bases). The length of the CDR3 is 12 residues. Germline CDR1 reads SGHDT; CDR2 reads YYEEEE. Trimming took off 3 bases at V and 3 bases at J, with 6 bases between the two ends. The CDR3 DNA follows: TGTGCCAGCAGCTACAGGTACACTGAAGCTTTCTTT. It specifies CASSYRYTEAFF.

The chain combines TRBV14 with TRBJ1-1, with 7 positions matching TRBD1. The trim removed 5 bases at V and 7 bases at J, leaving 10 bases unmatched. Germline CDR1 reads SGHDN; CDR2 reads FVKESK. This CDR3 has 14 residues. DNA for the CDR3: TGTGCCAGCAGCGAAGGGGGCTTAGTCAGTGAAGCTTTCTTT. Amino acids: CASSEGGLVSEAFF.

This sequence joins TRBV11-3 and TRBJ2-3; tentatively, D is TRBD2 (6 bases). The V and J ends lost 1 base and 2 bases respectively, with 10 bases between them. The CDR3 sequence is 15 residues long. The germline V gene has CDR1 SGHNT and CDR2 YENEEA. The CDR3 here is CASSLGGGNTDTQYF. Written as DNA, the CDR3 is TGTGCCAGCAGCTTAGGTGGGGGGAACACAGATACGCAGTATTTT.

The chain recombines TRBV27 with TRBJ1-5, with D tentatively TRBD1 (6 bases). The CDR3 is 12 amino acids. Germline V gene sequence: CDR1 MNHEY, CDR2 SMNVEV (reference sequence). The germline V and J ends were trimmed by 9 bases and 5 bases, with 11 bases remaining between them. Written as DNA, the CDR3 is TGTGCCAGTGGACAGTTGGATCAGCCCCAGCATTTT. This sequence encodes CASGQLDQPQHF.